This TCR beta chain was identified during a study of T cell clones after liver transplantation. The wider study: Post-transplant blood was tracked for graft-donor-reactive T cell clones identified in a pre-transplant mixed lymphocyte reaction.

There are 15 residues in the CDR3. Germline V gene lookup returns CDR1 MGHRA and CDR2 YSYEKL. Trimming left V 1 base short and J 4 bases short, with 13 bases between. Comments on this clone: Its antigen is currently unknown.

The repertoire was sequenced with immunoSEQ multiplex PCR; TCRdb's copy has only in-frame clones and lacks some. The sample has approximately 22,000 clones; about 93% are singletons. Study-level points and caveats: Post-transplant, graft-donor-reactive CD4 TCRbeta sequences in blood dropped significantly in most of the 8 subjects. In a couple of subjects, few donor cells limited the measurable donor-reactive repertoire.

The receptor was derived from a human patient who received a liver transplant. Some of the T cells might come from the graft donor. Sequences were derived from CD8+ T cells from blood, sampled 25 months after liver transplant. This sequence joins TRBV4-1 and TRBJ1-2; tentatively, D is TRBD1 (5 bases). DNA of the CDR3: TGCGCCAGCAGCCAAGGATCGACAGCCTTCTATGGCTACACCTTC. Translating it yields CASSQGSTAFYGYTF.